This T cell receptor (beta chain) emerged from a study of human T cells and chemical hapten exposure (dated by TCRdb to the early 2020s). At the level of the whole study: For sensitization, 2% DPC in acetone was applied to an approximately 2 cm by approximately 2 cm area of upper inner arm skin. Throughout the study period of roughly 24 weeks, patients also received therapeutic DPC doses to the scalp every week. Patch testing was performed on the upper back with Finn chambers containing 0.01% DPC, and the patch tests were scored after 6 days according to International Contact Dermatitis Research Group standards. The mostly female patient cohort included alopecia areata with under or over 50% scalp involvement, alopecia totalis and alopecia universalis. Libraries were pooled for sequencing, and variation in per-sample TCR yields was attributed mainly to small differences in library volumes within the pool. The study tracked peripheral blood TCR repertoire changes in vivo during primary and secondary sensitization to the hapten diphenylcyclopropenone (DPC) in alopecia patients. Blood was sampled from patients pre-sensitization (week 0) and at 2, 6 and about 24 weeks after DPC sensitization. For TCR sequencing, blood came from 25 to 35 alopecia patients at anywhere from one to four time points (pre-sensitization, 2, 6 and 24 weeks). For every blood RNA sample, sequencing covered both the TCR alpha and TCR beta chains.

The paper's findings and limits, for the study overall: Because all patients had alopecia, a presumed autoimmune disease, the immune response of the patients might differ from that of healthy individuals. A positive correlation was found between the number of PT1 expanded TCRs and patch test score, with significance reached at thresholds 8, 16 and 32 but not 4. Compared with pre-sensitization or healthy control sets, expanded TCRs formed significantly more large CDR3 similarity clusters, which is consistent with antigen-driven responses. DPC sensitization did not change how many TCRs were above 1 in 1000 frequency, and no evidence was found of alterations in global repertoire structure. Repeated subsampling changed both the strength of the expansion versus patch-test correlation and the threshold at which the correlation became significant.

Library generation was performed with RACE. The sequencer was a NextSeq 500. During library preparation, unique molecular identifiers were attached to individual cDNA molecules so that TCRs could be counted quantitatively and reproducibly. As for the authors' bioinformatics: A median of roughly 99,000 TCRs per sample was observed, with a range of about 20,000 to 690,600. The Decombinator software suite was used to annotate the V, J and CDR3 of the TCR reads. For PS versus PT1 abundance plots, all samples were subsampled to the same number of TCRs (28,000). Expanded TCRs were defined as absent before sensitization and observed at least eight times at the 2-week time point. The public reads were reprocessed in TCRdb via fastp at Q25 and MiXCR, keeping in-frame beta chains. Rows with a matching CDR3 protein are joined into one entry that keeps the most common DNA and genes. Clone size and V and J calls follow TCRdb, not the original study. The sample records approximately 41,000 distinct CDR3 sequences, 9% to 9.5% of which are singletons. 20% to 30% of the sample is in the top ten clones.

From a lookup of the germline V gene (reference sequence), CDR1 and CDR2 are DFQATT and SNEGSKA. The CDR3 starts with the cysteine, ends with the phenylalanine, and has 15 residues. Left in the record is the CDR3 DNA by itself, 45 bases read in frame from the first base. V gives up 0 bases and J gives up 3 bases, and the segment between their germline ends measures 15 bases. This clonotype was seen a handful of times. Its binding antigen is unknown. No much larger clonotype is one base removed from it; base qualities were not supplied. According to the study, the label for this sample's time point signals: patch test 3, about 24 weeks after DPC sensitization. The treatment or condition label for this specimen denotes: therapeutic diphenylcyclopropenone sensitization with weekly scalp DPC. Total RNA was isolated from unfractionated whole blood collected in Tempus Blood RNA tubes. Blood at each patch-test visit was drawn before the patch test was applied. Patients were eligible if aged 18 to 70, diagnosed with alopecia and judged suitable for DPC therapy, and pregnant patients were excluded.

This sequence uses TRBV20-1 and TRBJ2-7; the D gene is possibly TRBD1 or TRBD2, each agreeing over 5 bases. This material consisted of whole blood, taken in connection with sensitization to the hapten diphenylcyclopropenone (DPC). The source of this sequence is a man aged 50 to 60 with alopecia areata. Some clones in this sample may be carry-over from other donors' samples. The CDR3 protein sequence reads: CSARDSWGSVYEQYF. The nucleotide sequence is TGCAGTGCTAGAGATTCGTGGGGGAGTGTCTACGAGCAGTACTTC.